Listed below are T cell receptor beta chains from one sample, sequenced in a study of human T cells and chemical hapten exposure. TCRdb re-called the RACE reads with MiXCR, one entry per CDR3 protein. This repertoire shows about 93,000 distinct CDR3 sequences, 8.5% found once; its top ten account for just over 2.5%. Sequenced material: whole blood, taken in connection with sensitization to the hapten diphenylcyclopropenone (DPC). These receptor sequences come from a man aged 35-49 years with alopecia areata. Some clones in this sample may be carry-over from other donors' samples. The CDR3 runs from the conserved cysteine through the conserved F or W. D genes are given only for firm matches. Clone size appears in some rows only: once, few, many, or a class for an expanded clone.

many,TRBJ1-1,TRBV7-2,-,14,TGTGCCAGCAGTATGACAGGAAGGGGCACTGAAGCTTTCTTT,CASSMTGRGTEAFF
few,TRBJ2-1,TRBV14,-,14,TGTGCCAGCAGCCAAGTTGGCTGGGTCGATGAGCAGTTCTTC,CASSQVGWVDEQFF
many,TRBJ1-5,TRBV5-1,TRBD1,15,TGCGCCAGCAGCCGAGGACAGGGGGCTAATCAGCCCCAGCATTTT,CASSRGQGANQPQHF
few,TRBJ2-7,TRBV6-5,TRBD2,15,TGTGCCAGCAGATTAGGGGCGGGAGGGCCCTACGAGCAGTACTTC,CASRLGAGGPYEQYF
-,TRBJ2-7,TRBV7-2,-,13,TGTGCCAGCACCCTTCCAGGGACGGGCGAGCAGTACTTC,CASTLPGTGEQYF
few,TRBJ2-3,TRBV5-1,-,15,TGCGCCAGCAGCTTGTCTTCGCCTAGCACAGATACGCAGTATTTT,CASSLSSPSTDTQYF
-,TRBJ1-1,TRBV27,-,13,TGTGCCAGCAGTTTGGGGGGTGCAGGGAAAGCTTTCTTT,CASSLGGAGKAFF
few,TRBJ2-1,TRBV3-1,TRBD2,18,TGTGCCAGCAGCCAAGCGAACCCCGGGACTAGCTATAGGAATGAGCAGTTCTTC,CASSQANPGTSYRNEQFF
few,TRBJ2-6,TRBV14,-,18,TGTGCCAGCAGCCAACAGTTCGGCTCTTCACCTGGGGCCAACGTCCTGACTTTC,CASSQQFGSSPGANVLTF
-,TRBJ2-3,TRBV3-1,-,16,TGTGCCAGCAGCCAAGATAATCCCGTCGGCCGAGATACGCAGTATTTT,CASSQDNPVGRDTQYF
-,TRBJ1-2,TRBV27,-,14,TGTGCCAGCAGTTTTTTAGGGGGTACCTATGGCTACACCTTC,CASSFLGGTYGYTF
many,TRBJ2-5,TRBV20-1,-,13,TGCAGTGCGGAATACGGAGGACAAGAGACCCAGTACTTC,CSAEYGGQETQYF
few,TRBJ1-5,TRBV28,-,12,TGTGCCAGCAGTTTTTCTCTTCAGCCCCAGCATTTT,CASSFSLQPQHF
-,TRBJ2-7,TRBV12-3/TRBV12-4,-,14,TGTGCCAGCAGTTCGCCAGGGCAGATTTACGAGCAGTACTTC,CASSSPGQIYEQYF
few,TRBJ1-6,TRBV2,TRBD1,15,TGTGCCAGCAGTGAAGCTCAGGGGGCCGATTCACCCCTCCACTTT,CASSEAQGADSPLHF
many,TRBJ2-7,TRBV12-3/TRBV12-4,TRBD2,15,TGTGCCAGCAGTACCCAGACTAGCGGGAGGGACGAGCAGTACTTC,CASSTQTSGRDEQYF
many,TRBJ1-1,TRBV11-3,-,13,TGTGCCAGCAGCCCCTCACTGAACACTGAAGCTTTCTTT,CASSPSLNTEAFF
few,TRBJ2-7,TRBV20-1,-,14,TGCAGTGCCATGAGGGCAGGGCGAATCAACGAGCAGTACTTC,CSAMRAGRINEQYF
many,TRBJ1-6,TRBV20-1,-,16,TGCAGTGCGATGAAGGGCATTGGGCCTTATAATTCACCCCTCCACTTT,CSAMKGIGPYNSPLHF
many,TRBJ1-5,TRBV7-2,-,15,TGTGCCAGCAGTAGGACCCCGGGGAGCAATCAGCCCCAGCATTTT,CASSRTPGSNQPQHF
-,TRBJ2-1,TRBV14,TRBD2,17,TGTGCCAGCAGCCGCAGAGGGACTAGCGGGAGTAGAGATGAGCAGTTCTTC,CASSRRGTSGSRDEQFF
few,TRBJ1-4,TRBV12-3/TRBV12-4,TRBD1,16,TGTGCCAGCAGTTTAGCAGGGGGCCGGCGTAGGGAAAAACTGTTTTTT,CASSLAGGRRREKLFF
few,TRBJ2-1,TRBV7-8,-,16,TGTGCCAGCAGCAGCCTTTGGCTAGCAGGGTCCAATGAGCAGTTCTTC,CASSSLWLAGSNEQFF
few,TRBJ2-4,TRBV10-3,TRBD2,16,TGTGCCATCAATTATAGCGGGAGGCTAGCCAAAAACATTCAGTACTTC,CAINYSGRLAKNIQYF
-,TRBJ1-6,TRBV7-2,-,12,TGTGCCAGCAGCTTAGATTTTTCACCCCTCCACTTT,CASSLDFSPLHF
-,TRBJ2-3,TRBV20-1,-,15,TGCAGTGCTAGAGATTTTAACCAGGGAACAGATACGCAGTATTTT,CSARDFNQGTDTQYF
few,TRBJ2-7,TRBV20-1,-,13,TGCAGTGCCCCCAGGGCGGGATCCTACGAGCAGTACTTC,CSAPRAGSYEQYF
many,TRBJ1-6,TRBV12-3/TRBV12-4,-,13,TGTGCCAGCAGTGGGTCAGAGAGATCACCCCTCCACTTT,CASSGSERSPLHF
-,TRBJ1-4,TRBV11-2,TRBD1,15,TGTGCCAGCAGCGCGGACAGGGCCGTTAATGAAAAACTGTTTTTT,CASSADRAVNEKLFF
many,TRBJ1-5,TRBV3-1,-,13,TGTGCCAGCAGTAACCGGGATGTCGGGCCCCAGCATTTT,CASSNRDVGPQHF
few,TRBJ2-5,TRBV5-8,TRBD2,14,TGTGCCAGCAGCAAAGAGGGTCGGGGGGTGACCCAGTACTTC,CASSKEGRGVTQYF
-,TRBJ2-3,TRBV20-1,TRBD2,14,TGCAGTACTGTCGGGACTAGCGGCACAGATACGCAGTATTTT,CSTVGTSGTDTQYF
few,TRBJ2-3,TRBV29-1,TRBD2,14,TGCAGCGCCCGAGCGGGAGGGTTGAGTGTCGCGCAGTATTTT,CSARAGGLSVAQYF
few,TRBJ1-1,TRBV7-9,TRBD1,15,TGTGCCAGCAGCTTCGGGGGACAGGGGAAAACTGAAGCTTTCTTT,CASSFGGQGKTEAFF
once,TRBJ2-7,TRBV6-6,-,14,TGTGCCAGCATCAGGGCCCAACAATACTACGAGCAGTACTTC,CASIRAQQYYEQYF
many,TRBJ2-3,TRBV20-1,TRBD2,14,TGCAGTGCTAGTTCTAGCGGGATAATAGATACGCAGTATTTT,CSASSSGIIDTQYF
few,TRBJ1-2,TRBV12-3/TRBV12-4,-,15,TGTGCCAGCAACTTAAGCCACAGGGCTAGCTATGGCTACACCTTC,CASNLSHRASYGYTF
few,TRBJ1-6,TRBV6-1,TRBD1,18,TGTGCCATCACCTACTCGACAGGGGCTAGCTCCTATAATTCACCCCTCCACTTT,CAITYSTGASSYNSPLHF
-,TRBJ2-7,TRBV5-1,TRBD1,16,TGCGCCAGCAGCTTTGGGGACAGGGGGCTATCCTACGAGCAGTACTTC,CASSFGDRGLSYEQYF
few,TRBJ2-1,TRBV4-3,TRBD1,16,TGCGCCAGCAGCCAAGCTCCGGGACAGGGAGACAATGAGCAGTTCTTC,CASSQAPGQGDNEQFF
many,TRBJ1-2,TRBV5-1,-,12,TGCGCCAGCAGCTTTAGCGGGGATGGCTACACCTTC,CASSFSGDGYTF
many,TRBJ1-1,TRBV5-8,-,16,TGTGCCAGCAGCCGAGGGGGGACAAACATGAACACTGAAGCTTTCTTT,CASSRGGTNMNTEAFF
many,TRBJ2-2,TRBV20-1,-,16,TGCAGTGCTAGAGAGATTGGAGGCCTTGACACCGGGGAGCTGTTTTTT,CSAREIGGLDTGELFF
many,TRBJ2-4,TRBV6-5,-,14,TGTGCCAGCAGTTACGGAGGGCCGAAAAACATTCAGTACTTC,CASSYGGPKNIQYF
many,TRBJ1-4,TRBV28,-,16,TGTGCCAGCAGTTCTACTAGCCCAGCGGGTAATGAAAAACTGTTTTTT,CASSSTSPAGNEKLFF
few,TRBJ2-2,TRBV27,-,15,TGTGCCAGCAGTTTAAGAAACTCGGGAGCCGGGGAGCTGTTTTTT,CASSLRNSGAGELFF
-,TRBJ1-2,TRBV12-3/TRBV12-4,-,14,TGTGCCAGCAGCCAAGTGAATCCGCGCTATGGCTACACCTTC,CASSQVNPRYGYTF
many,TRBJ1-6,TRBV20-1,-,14,TGCAGTGCTTTAGAGGCCCTGGGGAATTCACCCCTCCACTTT,CSALEALGNSPLHF
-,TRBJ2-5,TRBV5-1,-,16,TGCGCCAGCAGCTTAACGGGCAGGCCGTACCAAGAGACCCAGTACTTC,CASSLTGRPYQETQYF
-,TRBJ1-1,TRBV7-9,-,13,TGTGCCAGCAGCAAAGAGGCCGGGACTGAAGCTTTCTTT,CASSKEAGTEAFF
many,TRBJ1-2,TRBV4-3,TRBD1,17,TGCGCCAGCAGCCAAGATCACGAGGGGGCGCAGGGCTATGGCTACACCTTC,CASSQDHEGAQGYGYTF
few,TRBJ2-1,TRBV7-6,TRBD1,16,TGTGCCAGCAGCTCAACAACCGGGACAGGCCACAATGAGCAGTTCTTC,CASSSTTGTGHNEQFF
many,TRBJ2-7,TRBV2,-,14,TGTGCCAGCAGGAAGGACCCAGAGTCCTACGAGCAGTACTTC,CASRKDPESYEQYF
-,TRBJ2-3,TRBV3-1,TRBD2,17,TGTGCCAGCAGTGGGGGTCCTAGCGGTTTAGATTCATATACGCAGTATTTT,CASSGGPSGLDSYTQYF
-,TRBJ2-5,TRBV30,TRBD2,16,TGTGCCTGGAGTATGGGGACTAGCGGGTGGCAAGAGACCCAGTACTTC,CAWSMGTSGWQETQYF
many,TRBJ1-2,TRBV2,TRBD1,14,TGTGCCGGAACAATACTAGGGGGCGGCTATGGCTACACCTTC,CAGTILGGGYGYTF
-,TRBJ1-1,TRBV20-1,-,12,TGCAGTGCTAGGGTGCGCGACACTGAAGCTTTCTTT,CSARVRDTEAFF
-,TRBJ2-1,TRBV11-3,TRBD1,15,TGTGCCAGCAGCCCCGGGACAGGGGTGTACAATGAGCAGTTCTTC,CASSPGTGVYNEQFF